A single sample gave rise to the 19 T cell receptor beta chains below, sequenced in a study of technical replicates of blood from a handful of donors. The repertoire was sequenced with immunoSEQ multiplex PCR; TCRdb's copy has only in-frame clones and lacks some. The data hold 98,000 or so clones, with approximately 96% observed a single time. The sample consisted of T cells isolated from PBMCs. Receptors were obtained from a human donor in good health.

The chain combines TRBV6-1 with TRBJ2-3, with 8 bases that match TRBD2. Germline V CDR1 and CDR2: MNHNS, SASEGT. The J segment lost 6 bases and the V segment lost 3 bases, leaving 8 bases of the junction unmatched. The CDR3 contains 15 residues. The CDR3 DNA follows: TGTGCCAGCAGTGAGCGAGCGGGAGATTTCGATACGCAGTATTTT. Its protein is CASSERAGDFDTQYF.

The V call is TRBV4-1, the J call TRBJ1-6, with D perhaps TRBD1 (5 bases). The germline CDR1 and CDR2 sequences are MGHRA and YSYEKL. Trimming removed 9 bases from V and 12 bases from J, with 27 bases in between. This CDR3 region has 16 residues. CDR3 sequence: CASSARQREAGGPLHF. The CDR3 DNA reads as TGCGCCAGTAGTGCTCGGCAAAGAGAGGCCGGGGGACCCCTCCACTTT.

The J gene is TRBJ2-1, the V gene TRBV13; D perhaps matches TRBD2 (6 bases). The CDR3 is made up of 16 amino acids. Trimming cost V 1 base and J 5 bases, with 15 bases left between them. CDR1 PRHDT and CDR2 FYEKMQ come from the germline V gene (reference sequence). The CDR3 spells CASSLDPTRNNNEQFF. The DNA of the CDR3 is TGTGCCAGCAGCTTAGATCCGACTAGGAATAACAATGAGCAGTTCTTC.

This clone was seen a single time. The V call is TRBV14, the J call TRBJ2-5; weak D call: TRBD2 (5 bases). Trimming cost V 3 bases and J 4 bases, with 12 bases left between them. The CDR3 is 14 amino acids. From germline, CDR1 is SGHDN and CDR2 FVKESK. The CDR3 region has the DNA TGTGCCAGCAGCCAGGAGGTGGCAGTAGAGACCCAGTACTTC. Its translation: CASSQEVAVETQYF.

The J gene is TRBJ2-2, the V gene TRBV10-3; 13 positions match TRBD2. Germline V gene lookup returns CDR1 ENHRY and CDR2 SYGVKD. The CDR3 has 18 residues. V lost 6 bases, J lost 0 bases, and 7 bases stayed unmatched. The CDR3 coding sequence is TGTGCCATCAGCAGGACTAGCGGGGGCGCTACGAACACCGGGGAGCTGTTTTTT. Amino acids: CAISRTSGGATNTGELFF.

V gene TRBV27 combines with J gene TRBJ2-7, with 13 bases matching TRBD2. J lost 2 bases, V lost 4 bases, and 23 bases had no gene match. This CDR3 region has 22 residues. CDR1 and CDR2 (germline): MNHEY, SMNVEV (reference sequence). The DNA for the CDR3 is TGTGCCAGCAGTTCGAGGACTAGCGGGGGACCGGCGCTTTGGGACCCAACCTACGAGCAGTACTTC. It is translated as CASSSRTSGGPALWDPTYEQYF.

The chain joins TRBV28 to TRBJ1-1, with 7 bases lining up with TRBD1. This CDR3 region has 12 residues. Looked up from germline, CDR1 is MDHEN and CDR2 is SYDVKM. Trimming removed 7 bases from V and 6 bases from J; junction bases left unmatched: 5. CDR3 nucleotide sequence: TGTGCCAGCACTAACAGGGGTCCTGAAGCTTTCTTT. Translated, it gives CASTNRGPEAFF.

The chain is built from TRBV15 and TRBJ2-1, with unresolved D. This CDR3 is built from 15 residues. Trimming left V 2 bases short and J 3 bases short, with 11 bases between. From germline, CDR1 is LNHNV and CDR2 YYDKDF (reference sequence). The CDR3 DNA sequence: TGTGCCACCAGCAGAATAGAGGTGGACTACAATGAGCAGTTCTTC. This codes for CATSRIEVDYNEQFF. Full variable domain (remainder filled in from reference TRBV15 and TRBJ2-1): DAMVIQNPRYQVTQFGKPVTLSCSQTLNHNVMYWYQQKSSQAPKLLFHYYDKDFNNEADTPDNFQSRRPNTSFCFLDIRSPGLGDTAMYLCATSRIEVDYNEQFFGPGTRLTVL.

The V gene is TRBV13, the J gene TRBJ1-2, with TRBD1 matching 9 bases. Trimming took 1 base from V and 6 from J; bases not matched to a gene: 12. Germline loops: CDR1 PRHDT, CDR2 FYEKMQ (reference sequence). The CDR3 length is 17 residues. CDR3 in DNA: TGTGCCAGCAGCTTAGAGAGTTTGGGGACAGGGCTGGATGGCTACACCTTC. Encoded protein: CASSLESLGTGLDGYTF.

The chain employs TRBV7-2 and TRBJ2-3, with 9 nucleotides matching TRBD2. Trimming cost V 5 bases and J 3 bases; bases outside gene matches: 6. Germline CDR1 is SGHTA and CDR2 is FQGNSA. The CDR3 is made up of 15 amino acids. CDR3 nucleotides: TGTGCCAGCAGCCTCCCTAGCGGGACGACAGATACGCAGTATTTT. Translating gives CASSLPSGTTDTQYF.

The gene calls are TRBV6-5 and TRBJ2-1, with D possibly matching TRBD2 (6 bases). The germline CDR1 and CDR2 sequences are MNHEY and SVGAGI. The CDR3 is 15 amino acids. Trimming stripped 4 bases from V and 5 bases from J, with 15 bases between. CDR3 in amino acids: CASSSPGLYNNEQFF. CDR3 nucleotides: TGTGCCAGCAGTTCACCGGGACTGTACAACAATGAGCAGTTCTTC.

This clone was counted between two and nine times. The CDR3 region has the DNA TGTGCCAGCAGACACGAGGGACAGTTGGGTACTGAAGCTTTCTTT. Translating it yields CASRHEGQLGTEAFF. The chain combines TRBV6-5 with TRBJ1-1; 7 bases agree with TRBD1. The CDR3 extends over 15 amino acids. The V gene's germline CDR1 is MNHEY and CDR2 SVGAGI. V trimming: 6 bases; J trimming: 5 bases; junction bases outside the gene matches: 12.

The chain carries TRBV5-1 and TRBJ2-7; 10 nucleotides agree with TRBD2. The germline V gene encodes CDR1 SGHRS and CDR2 YFSETQ. V lost 2 bases, J lost 5 bases, and 1 base stayed unmatched. The CDR3 runs to 13 residues. CDR3 sequence (DNA): TGCGCCAGCAGCTTAGCGGGAGGGCACGAGCAGTACTTC. Translation gives CASSLAGGHEQYF.

The CDR3 DNA follows: TGTGCCAGCAGCTTACCGGGACAGGGTCCTAATGAAAAACTGTTTTTT. This sequence encodes CASSLPGQGPNEKLFF. The chain combines TRBV5-6 with TRBJ1-4, with 9 bases identical to TRBD1. Losses at the gene ends were 2 bases for V and 3 bases for J; bases not matched to a gene: 5. The CDR3 is 16 amino acids. CDR1 is SGHDT, CDR2 YYEEEE, per germline.

The rearrangement uses TRBV13 and TRBJ2-3; TRBD2 agrees at 10 bases. CDR3 length: 16 residues. The trim removed 0 bases at V and 3 bases at J, leaving 3 bases unmatched. The V gene's germline CDR1 is PRHDT and CDR2 FYEKMQ (reference sequence). The CDR3 region has the DNA TGTGCCAGCAGCTTAGGGGGACTAGCGTGGACAGATACGCAGTATTTT. Protein sequence: CASSLGGLAWTDTQYF.

The V gene is TRBV6-9, the J gene TRBJ2-3, with 11 bases matching TRBD2. Germline V CDR1 and CDR2: MNHGY, SVAAGI. V gave up 0 bases and J gave up 6 bases; unmatched junction bases: 5. CDR3 length: 16 amino acids. Here the CDR3 reads CASSYSSGRGRDTQYF. CDR3 coding DNA: TGTGCCAGCAGTTATTCTAGCGGGAGGGGTAGGGATACGCAGTATTTT.

This rearrangement joins TRBV6-6 to TRBJ2-2; TRBD1 agrees at 7 bases. Germline V gene lookup returns CDR1 MNHNY and CDR2 SVGAGI (reference sequence). This CDR3 has 16 residues. The V gene end was trimmed by 7 bases and the J gene end by 4 bases; junction bases not matched to a gene: 12. The CDR3 loop reads CASTLLTGWSTGELFF. DNA for the CDR3: TGTGCCAGCACCCTCCTGACAGGGTGGAGCACCGGGGAGCTGTTTTTT.

The chain carries TRBV18 and TRBJ2-5; 7 positions agree with TRBD1. With V trimmed by 3 bases and J by 2 bases, 3 bases remained unmatched. CDR3 length equals 14 residues. Germline V gene lookup returns CDR1 KGHSH and CDR2 LQKENI. This CDR3 reads CASSPGTAQETQYF. The CDR3 DNA reads TGTGCCAGCTCACCGGGGACAGCGCAAGAGACCCAGTACTTC. The whole variable domain, filled in from reference TRBV18 and TRBJ2-5, reads NAGVMQNPRHLVRRRGQEARLRCSPMKGHSHVYWYRQLPEEGLKFMVYLQKENIIDESGMPKERFSAEFPKEGPSILRIQQVVRGDSAAYFCASSPGTAQETQYFGPGTRLLVL.

This rearrangement joins TRBV5-4 to TRBJ2-1; 7 nucleotides line up with TRBD2. The CDR3 is made up of 15 amino acids. Germline CDR1 reads SGHNT; CDR2 reads YYREEE (reference sequence). The V segment lost 5 bases and the J segment 3 bases; nucleotides outside the gene matches: 8. The CDR3 is CASRGKREVYNEQFF. CDR3 bases: TGTGCCAGCAGGGGTAAGCGGGAAGTCTACAATGAGCAGTTCTTC. The whole variable domain, remainder taken from reference TRBV5-4 and TRBJ2-1, is ETGVTQSPTHLIKTRGQQVTLRCSSQSGHNTVSWYQQALGQGPQFIFQYYREEENGRGNFPPRFSGLQFPNYSSELNVNALELDDSALYLCASRGKREVYNEQFFGPGTRLTVL.